These 30 T cell receptor beta chains share one sample of origin, sequenced in a study of T-cell memory formation after mild COVID-19. TCRdb re-derived calls from the 5' RACE reads in MiXCR, one entry per CDR3 protein. The profile shows about 470,000 distinct CDR3 sequences, around a quarter of them singletons. What was sequenced was PBMCs or a T cell subset sorted from them (not recorded which). The receptors come from an adult woman who had mild COVID-19 (a few samples of this study predate the infection). Cell type and time point are not known.

This sequence joins TRBV7-9 and TRBJ1-3, with TRBD1 matching over 12 bases. V was pared by 3 bases and J by 5 bases, with 8 bases of the junction left unmatched. Germline loops: CDR1 SEHNR, CDR2 FQNEAQ (reference sequence). This CDR3 is 17 amino acids long. In DNA, the CDR3 is TGTGCCAGCAGCTTGGCCGGGACAGGGGGCTTAAGAAACACCATATATTTT. Its protein product is CASSLAGTGGLRNTIYF.

There are a few counts of this clonotype. V is TRBV20-1 and J is TRBJ2-7, with 10 bases fitting TRBD2. CDR1 DFQATT and CDR2 SNEGSKA come from the germline V gene (reference sequence). CDR3 size: 15 residues. V gave up 1 base and J gave up 5 bases; unmatched junction bases: 8. The CDR3 nucleotides are TGCAGTGCTAGAGTTGGTCGGCTAGCGGGAGACGAGCAGTACTTC. Amino acid sequence: CSARVGRLAGDEQYF.

The gene calls are TRBV10-2 and TRBJ2-3; 8 nucleotides line up with TRBD1. The CDR3 has 14 amino acids. V was clipped by 6 bases and J by 2 bases; unmatched bases: 4. The germline gives CDR1 WSHSY, CDR2 SAAADI. This chain's CDR3 is CASRKDRATDTQYF. DNA for the CDR3: TGCGCCAGCAGGAAGGACAGGGCCACAGATACGCAGTATTTT.

The rearrangement links TRBV2 to TRBJ2-5; a possible D gene is TRBD1 (5 bases). With 7 bases removed from V and 0 bases from J, the gap between germline ends came to 9 bases. The CDR3 is 13 residues long. Germline CDR1 is SNHLY and CDR2 is FYNNEI. CDR3 loop: CASNDRDQETQYF. The CDR3 DNA follows: TGTGCCAGCAATGACAGAGACCAAGAGACCCAGTACTTC.

This clonotype was counted between two and nine times. The chain is built from TRBV9 and TRBJ2-1, with a possible D match to TRBD1 (6 bases). The CDR3 extends over 14 amino acids. The V end was cut by 0 bases, the J end by 8 bases, with 12 bases between. From germline, CDR1 is SGDLS and CDR2 YYNGEE. The CDR3 DNA sequence: TGTGCCAGCAGCGTAGGATACAGGGAAGATGAGCAGTTCTTC. This gives the protein CASSVGYREDEQFF.

This clonotype was observed a few times. The chain joins TRBV5-1 to TRBJ1-1; no clear D gene. The CDR3 has 13 residues. The germline V gene has CDR1 SGHRS and CDR2 YFSETQ. Trimming removed 5 bases from V and 5 bases from J, with 13 bases in between. This chain's CDR3 is CASRMTGGTEAFF. CDR3 coding DNA: TGCGCCAGCAGAATGACGGGCGGGACTGAAGCTTTCTTT.

This clonotype occurred a few times. This CDR3 reads CSAGQGGGYTF. The CDR3 DNA is TGCAGCGCTGGACAGGGGGGAGGCTACACCTTC. J is TRBJ1-2 and V is TRBV29-1, with 10 nucleotides matching TRBD1. Trimming at V came to 7 bases and at J to 8 bases, leaving 4 bases not matched to a gene. Germline V gene data show CDR1 as SQVTM and CDR2 as ANQGSEA. The CDR3 runs 11 residues.

V and J are TRBV3-1 and TRBJ2-3; weak D call: TRBD2 (5 bases). V was trimmed by 5 bases and J by 1 base, leaving 13 bases between them. This CDR3 contains 15 residues. Germline V CDR1 and CDR2: LGHDT, YNNKEL (reference sequence). CDR3 sequence reads: CASSSSGSGTDTQYF. CDR3 coding DNA: TGTGCCAGCAGCTCCTCGGGTAGCGGCACAGATACGCAGTATTTT.

The chain employs TRBV29-1 and TRBJ2-1; tentatively, D is TRBD2 (6 bases). The V gene lost 3 bases and the J gene lost 4 bases, with 10 bases spanning the gap. This CDR3 has 13 amino acids. Germline loops: CDR1 SQVTM, CDR2 ANQGSEA. Written as DNA, the CDR3 is TGCAGCGTTGATATAGGAGGGTACAATGAGCAGTTCTTC. Translating it yields CSVDIGGYNEQFF.

The chain links TRBV13 to TRBJ2-7, with 8 bases that match TRBD2. The CDR3 length is 15 residues. The J segment lost 6 bases and the V segment lost 6 bases, leaving 13 bases of the junction unmatched. Germline CDR1 is PRHDT and CDR2 is FYEKMQ (reference sequence). The CDR3, as DNA: TGTGCCAGCAGTAGAAGCGGGAGAGGGTCCGGCGAGCAGTACTTC. Encoded protein: CASSRSGRGSGEQYF.

J is TRBJ2-5 and V is TRBV18; D is unclear. The CDR3 is made up of 12 amino acids. CDR1 is KGHSH and CDR2 is LQKENI in the germline V gene. V lost 3 bases to trimming and J lost 5 bases, with 7 bases between them. The CDR3 DNA follows: TGTGCCAGCTCACCGTCCAGGGAGACCCAGTACTTC. Amino acid sequence: CASSPSRETQYF. The complete variable domain, with remaining parts taken from reference TRBV18 and TRBJ2-5, reads NAGVMQNPRHLVRRRGQEARLRCSPMKGHSHVYWYRQLPEEGLKFMVYLQKENIIDESGMPKERFSAEFPKEGPSILRIQQVVRGDSAAYFCASSPSRETQYFGPGTRLLVL.

In its sample, this clonotype was seen a few times. The genes are TRBV6-2 or TRBV6-3 and TRBJ1-5; tentatively, D is TRBD1 (5 bases). This CDR3 contains 13 residues. Germline-derived CDR1 and CDR2 are MNHEY and SVGEGT. Trimming pared 2 bases from V and 7 bases from J, leaving 9 bases between. This chain's CDR3 is CASSYRQRQPQHF. The CDR3 bases are TGTGCCAGCAGTTACCGACAGAGGCAGCCCCAGCATTTT.

V gene TRBV12-3 or TRBV12-4 combines with J gene TRBJ1-1; D possibly corresponds to TRBD1 (5 bases). V lost 5 bases and J 2 bases, leaving 15 bases between the germline ends. The CDR3 contains 15 residues. Here the CDR3 DNA reads TGTGCCAGCAGTAAGAAGGGGTCCGGAAACACTGAAGCTTTCTTT. Amino acid sequence: CASSKKGSGNTEAFF.

The chain joins TRBV6-2 or TRBV6-3 to TRBJ2-6, with 8 bases aligning to TRBD1. The germline V gene encodes CDR1 MNHEY and CDR2 SVGEGT. V shed 0 bases, J shed 2 bases, and the junction held 9 bases outside the gene matches. CDR3 length: 19 residues. The chain's CDR3 is CASSYSSRQGATGANVLTF. CDR3 bases: TGTGCCAGCAGTTACTCGAGTCGGCAGGGGGCGACTGGGGCCAACGTCCTGACTTTC.

The chain recombines TRBV29-1 with TRBJ1-2, with unresolved D. The CDR3 has 12 residues. Trimming pared 7 bases from V and 6 bases from J, leaving 15 bases between. The germline CDR1 and CDR2 sequences are SQVTM and ANQGSEA. For the CDR3, the DNA is TGCAGCGCCGAAGGGCTGGCGGATGGCTACACCTTC. Its protein product is CSAEGLADGYTF.

In its sample, this clonotype was seen a few times. The V gene is TRBV29-1, the J gene TRBJ1-1; D perhaps matches TRBD1 (6 bases). Looked up from germline, CDR1 is SQVTM and CDR2 is ANQGSEA. The length of the CDR3 is 13 residues. V was shortened by 7 bases and J by 0 bases, with 12 bases between the two germline ends. The CDR3, as DNA: TGCAGCGCGTCGACAGGCTTGAACACTGAAGCTTTCTTT. As protein: CSASTGLNTEAFF.

This chain connects TRBV27 to TRBJ2-2, with 8 nucleotides matching TRBD1. Germline V gene sequence: CDR1 MNHEY, CDR2 SMNVEV (reference sequence). CDR3 length: 14 residues. Germline trimming cut 4 bases from V and 6 bases from J; bases unmatched to any gene: 4. The CDR3 sequence is CASSWTGIAGELFF. The CDR3 nucleotides read TGTGCCAGCAGTTGGACAGGGATCGCCGGGGAGCTGTTTTTT.

V and J are TRBV9 and TRBJ2-4, with 11 bases aligning to TRBD2. V dropped 3 bases and J dropped 7; count of bases not matched to a gene: 3. Germline V gives CDR1 SGDLS, CDR2 YYNGEE. This CDR3 is 14 amino acids long. The CDR3, as DNA: TGTGCCAGCAGCGACACTAGCGGGGGTAACATTCAGTACTTC. Protein product: CASSDTSGGNIQYF. Based on the CDR3 plus reference TRBV9 and TRBJ2-4, the full variable domain is DSGVTQTPKHLITATGQRVTLRCSPRSGDLSVYWYQQSLDQGLQFLIQYYNGEERAKGNILERFSAQQFPDLHSELNLSSLELGDSALYFCASSDTSGGNIQYFGAGTRLSVL.

This clonotype has more than one count but fewer than ten. The chain links TRBV20-1 to TRBJ2-2; possible D gene TRBD1, 5 bases. The V end was cut by 1 base, the J end by 1 base, with 10 bases between. The CDR3 has 15 residues. From germline, CDR1 is DFQATT and CDR2 SNEGSKA (reference sequence). The CDR3 DNA sequence: TGCAGTGCTAGAGCCGGACACGTGAACACCGGGGAGCTGTTTTTT. This codes for CSARAGHVNTGELFF.

This clonotype turned up a few times. The chain uses TRBV3-1 and TRBJ1-6, with D uncertain. Germline CDR1 is LGHDT and CDR2 is YNNKEL (reference sequence). CDR3 size: 14 residues. V lost 2 bases, J lost 5 bases, and 7 bases lay in between. The CDR3 region is CASSQYGDNSPLHF. The CDR3 coding sequence is TGTGCCAGCAGCCAATACGGGGATAATTCACCCCTCCACTTT. The full variable domain, its missing parts supplied by reference TRBV3-1 and TRBJ1-6, is DTAVSQTPKYLVTQMGNDKSIKCEQNLGHDTMYWYKQDSKKFLKIMFSYNNKELIINETVPNRFSPKSPDKAHLNLHINSLELGDSAVYFCASSQYGDNSPLHFGNGTRLTVT.

This rearrangement joins TRBV3-1 to TRBJ1-3; D remains ambiguous. This CDR3 comprises 16 residues. The germline V gene encodes CDR1 LGHDT and CDR2 YNNKEL (reference sequence). V lost 0 bases, J lost 0 bases, and 9 bases lay in between. The chain's CDR3 is CASSQDGDSSGNTIYF. The CDR3 coding sequence is TGTGCCAGCAGCCAAGATGGAGACTCCTCTGGAAACACCATATATTTT.

CDR3 amino acids: CASSSSGTGFALKDNTRETQYF. Here the CDR3 DNA reads TGTGCCAGCAGTTCCTCCGGGACAGGGTTCGCCCTGAAGGATAACACAAGGGAGACCCAGTACTTC. The chain links TRBV6-2 or TRBV6-3 to TRBJ2-5, with 9 nucleotides matching TRBD1. In germline, CDR1 is MNHEY, CDR2 SVGEGT. V lost 4 bases to trimming and J lost 5 bases; unmatched junction nucleotides: 29. This CDR3 is 22 amino acids long.

The genes are TRBV20-1 and TRBJ1-1; weak D call: TRBD1 (5 bases). Germline values: CDR1 DFQATT, CDR2 SNEGSKA (reference sequence). The CDR3 has 13 amino acids. V lost 6 bases, J lost 1 base, and 12 bases lay in between. As DNA, the CDR3 is TGCAGTGCGCCAGGGCCTGGGAACACTGAAGCTTTCTTT. Protein product: CSAPGPGNTEAFF.

The chain carries TRBV4-2 and TRBJ2-4; 12 bases align to TRBD2. Germline CDR1 and CDR2: LGHNA and YNFKEQ. After removal of 0 bases from V and 4 bases from J, the junction contained 7 bases not matched to a gene. The CDR3 extends over 18 amino acids. The CDR3, as DNA: TGTGCCAGCAGCCAAGATCCCCCTAGCGGGAGGGCAAAAAACATTCAGTACTTC. It encodes CASSQDPPSGRAKNIQYF.

V is TRBV7-2 and J is TRBJ1-1, with no clear D. The length of the CDR3 is 13 residues. Trimming took 5 bases from V and 5 from J, leaving 12 bases between them. The germline CDR1 and CDR2 sequences are SGHTA and FQGNSA. The CDR3 here is CASSAQPRTEAFF. The DNA of the CDR3 is TGTGCCAGCAGCGCCCAGCCAAGAACTGAAGCTTTCTTT.

This chain links TRBV5-1 with TRBJ2-1; D is unresolved. The CDR3 is 15 residues long. The germline gives CDR1 SGHRS, CDR2 YFSETQ. Trimming removed 4 bases from V and 5 bases from J, with 16 bases in between. In DNA form, the CDR3 reads TGCGCCAGCAGCCTGGTGGCAATCCTGGACAATGAGCAGTTCTTC. It yields the protein CASSLVAILDNEQFF.

J is TRBJ2-7 and V is TRBV12-3 or TRBV12-4; D gene unclear. This CDR3 comprises 12 residues. The V end lost 2 bases, the J end lost 3 bases, and 5 bases lay between the germline ends. CDR3 residues: CASSLLDYEQYF. DNA of the CDR3: TGTGCCAGCAGTTTACTCGACTACGAGCAGTACTTC.

This CDR3 reads CASSVGGGNNQPQHF. In DNA form, the CDR3 reads TGTGCCAGCAGCGTAGGAGGGGGGAACAATCAGCCCCAGCATTTT. This rearrangement joins TRBV9 to TRBJ1-5, with a possible D match to TRBD1 (6 bases). The germline CDR1 and CDR2 sequences are SGDLS and YYNGEE. The CDR3 is made up of 15 amino acids. V was cut by 0 bases and J by 3 bases, with 10 bases left in between.

This chain connects TRBV20-1 to TRBJ2-5; 11 bases fit TRBD2. The germline gives CDR1 DFQATT, CDR2 SNEGSKA (reference sequence). The CDR3 loop spans 17 amino acids. The J segment lost 2 bases and the V segment lost 1 base, leaving 9 bases of the junction unmatched. This CDR3 reads CSARALTSGSSQETQYF. The CDR3 DNA reads TGCAGTGCTAGAGCCCTCACTAGCGGGAGCAGTCAAGAGACCCAGTACTTC.

This chain connects TRBV12-3 or TRBV12-4 to TRBJ1-2; D is perhaps TRBD1 (6 bases). The CDR3 is 13 amino acids. Trimming removed 2 bases at V and 7 bases at J, with 11 bases between. The CDR3 bases are TGTGCCAGCAGTTTAAGGGAACAGGGTGGCTACACCTTC. The encoded protein is CASSLREQGGYTF.